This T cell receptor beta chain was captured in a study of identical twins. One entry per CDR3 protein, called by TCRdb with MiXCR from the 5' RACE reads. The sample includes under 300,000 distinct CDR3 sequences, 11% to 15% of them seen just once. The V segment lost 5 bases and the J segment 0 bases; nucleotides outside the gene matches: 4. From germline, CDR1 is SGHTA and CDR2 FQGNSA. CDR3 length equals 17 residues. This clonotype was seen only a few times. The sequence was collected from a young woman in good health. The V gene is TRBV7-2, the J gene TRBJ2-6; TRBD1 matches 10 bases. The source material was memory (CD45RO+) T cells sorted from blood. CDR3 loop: CASSRQGANSGANVLTF. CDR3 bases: TGTGCCAGCAGCCGACAGGGGGCCAACTCTGGGGCCAACGTCCTGACTTTC.